These 23 T cell receptor beta chains originate from one sample sequenced in a study of blood T cell repertoires in COVID-19. The data were produced by immunoSEQ multiplex PCR, yet TCRdb's version contains in-frame clones alone and is incomplete. There are some 170,000 clones in the sample; 75% to 90% occur only once, and 6% to 6.5% lies in the top ten. Material for sequencing was PBMCs or T cells enriched from blood (not recorded which). All receptors derive from a man in his forties who had recovered from COVID-19.

The chain has TRBV4-1 and TRBJ1-4; no reliable D call. The V gene's germline CDR1 is MGHRA and CDR2 YSYEKL. V gave up 1 base and J gave up 0 bases, with 6 bases separating them. The CDR3 runs to 15 residues. CDR3 nucleotides: TGCGCCAGCAGCCAAGGGAGAACAACTAATGAAAAACTGTTTTTT. It codes for CASSQGRTTNEKLFF.

This chain uses TRBV19 with TRBJ1-2; TRBD1 agrees at 8 bases. The V gene end was trimmed by 5 bases and the J gene end by 5 bases; junction bases not matched to a gene: 4. The CDR3 has 13 residues. CDR1 is LNHDA, CDR2 SQIVND, per germline (reference sequence). The CDR3 region has the DNA TGTGCCAGTAGTGACAGGGGTTGGTATGGCTACACCTTC. It encodes CASSDRGWYGYTF.

At least ten counts were recorded for this clone. The V and J genes are TRBV5-1 and TRBJ1-1; weak D call: TRBD1 (6 bases). The germline gives CDR1 SGHRS, CDR2 YFSETQ. The CDR3 is 13 residues long. Trimming removed 0 bases at V and 4 bases at J, with 7 bases between. The CDR3 sequence is CASSLGQATEAFF. In DNA, the CDR3 is TGCGCCAGCAGCTTGGGACAGGCCACTGAAGCTTTCTTT. The full variable domain, with the rest looked up from reference TRBV5-1 and TRBJ1-1, is KAGVTQTPRYLIKTRGQQVTLSCSPISGHRSVSWYQQTPGQGLQFLFEYFSETQRNKGNFPGRFSGRQFSNSRSEMNVSTLELGDSALYLCASSLGQATEAFFGQGTRLTVV.

This clone was seen a single time. This rearrangement joins TRBV21-1 to TRBJ1-5. TRBV21-1 counts as a pseudogene. The CDR3 is made up of 17 amino acids. This chain's CDR3 is CASTLYPQGGGNQPQHF. In DNA form, the CDR3 reads TGTGCCAGCACCCTGTACCCCCAGGGAGGAGGCAATCAGCCCCAGCATTTT.

The chain links TRBV19 to TRBJ1-5; D is unresolved. The V gene's germline CDR1 is LNHDA and CDR2 SQIVND (reference sequence). V dropped 8 bases and J dropped 4 bases, with 9 bases sitting between them. The CDR3 is 12 amino acids. The CDR3 region is CASGLLNQPQHF. Written as DNA, the CDR3 is TGTGCCAGTGGGCTTCTTAATCAGCCCCAGCATTTT.

The CDR3: CACTYSSYNSPLHF. The DNA of the CDR3 is TGTGCCTGTACCTACAGCTCCTATAATTCACCCCTCCACTTT. V is TRBV30 and J is TRBJ1-6; D call uncertain. Germline V lookup: CDR1 GTSNPN, CDR2 SVGIG (reference sequence). V lost 6 bases and J lost 0, with 9 bases in between. The CDR3 extends over 14 amino acids.

The chain has TRBV6-1 and TRBJ2-1; TRBD2 matches 8 bases. CDR1 is MNHNS, CDR2 SASEGT, per germline. With 2 bases clipped from V and 2 bases from J, the junction kept 2 bases outside the gene matches. The CDR3 runs 15 residues. CDR3 DNA sequence: TGTGCCAGCAGTGAAAGTAGCGGGACCTACAATGAGCAGTTCTTC. Its protein is CASSESSGTYNEQFF.

J is TRBJ1-2 and V is TRBV5-6, with D tentatively TRBD1 (5 bases). The CDR3 consists of 17 residues. Trimming left V 1 base short and J 8 bases short, with 24 bases between. Per germline, CDR1 SGHDT and CDR2 YYEEEE. CDR3 sequence: CASSLYGGLGFLFGYTF. The CDR3 nucleotides read TGTGCCAGCAGCTTGTACGGGGGTCTGGGATTTCTATTCGGCTACACCTTC.

This clone was seen more than once but under ten times. The chain has TRBV5-1 and TRBJ1-2, with D possibly matching TRBD1 (5 bases). The V end was cut by 4 bases, the J end by 6 bases, with 16 bases between. The germline V gene has CDR1 SGHRS and CDR2 YFSETQ. The CDR3 is made up of 14 amino acids. In DNA, the CDR3 is TGCGCCAGCAGCGTAAAAGGCCAGGGCAATGGCTACACCTTC. As protein: CASSVKGQGNGYTF.

The rearrangement uses TRBV24-1 and TRBJ2-1; 15 positions agree with TRBD2. From germline, CDR1 is KGHDR and CDR2 SFDVKD. CDR3 length: 18 residues. J was trimmed by 5 bases and V by 3 bases; bases with no gene match: 7. The CDR3 bases are TGTGCCACCAGTGATCCGGGACTAGCGGGGGGAAACCACAATGAGCAGTTCTTC. This codes for CATSDPGLAGGNHNEQFF.

The J gene is TRBJ1-1, the V gene TRBV3-1 (or the pseudogene TRBV3-2); 7 bases align to TRBD1. CDR3 length: 17 amino acids. Germline V gene data show CDR1 as LGHDT and CDR2 as YNNKEL (reference sequence). V was pared by 0 bases and J by 0 bases, with 7 bases of the junction left unmatched. Here the CDR3 DNA reads TGTGCCAGCAGCCAAGATCGGGGGACAGCGATGAACACTGAAGCTTTCTTT. It yields the protein CASSQDRGTAMNTEAFF.

The chain uses TRBV3-1 (or the pseudogene TRBV3-2) and TRBJ1-1, with a tentative D call TRBD1 (5 bases). CDR3 length: 14 residues. Trimming removed 0 bases at V and 11 bases at J, with 16 bases between. Germline-derived CDR1 and CDR2 are LGHDT and YNNKEL (reference sequence). The CDR3 spells CASSQEGSGPRAFF. DNA of the CDR3: TGTGCCAGCAGCCAAGAGGGCTCAGGGCCGCGGGCTTTCTTT.

The chain uses TRBV24-1 and TRBJ2-2; D perhaps matches TRBD1 (6 bases). Germline V gene data show CDR1 as KGHDR and CDR2 as SFDVKD. This CDR3 has 14 amino acids. Between the trimmed V and J ends, which lost 5 bases and 0 bases, there was a span of 6 bases. The CDR3 DNA reads as TGTGCCACCAGTGGGGACACGAACACCGGGGAGCTGTTTTTT. Residues: CATSGDTNTGELFF.

The V and J genes are TRBV27 and TRBJ2-7, with 11 bases lining up with TRBD2. CDR3 length equals 14 residues. Trimming took 6 bases from V and 3 from J; bases not matched to a gene: 4. CDR1 and CDR2 from the germline V gene are MNHEY and SMNVEV (reference sequence). In DNA form, the CDR3 reads TGTGCCAGCAGCCTAGCGGGAGGTTTCTACGAGCAGTACTTC. Encoded protein: CASSLAGGFYEQYF.

The chain joins TRBV2 to TRBJ2-1; 11 nucleotides match TRBD2. CDR1 and CDR2 (germline): SNHLY, FYNNEI. The CDR3 is 16 residues long. V lost 6 bases, J lost 0 bases, and 4 bases stayed unmatched. CDR3 nucleotide sequence: TGTGCCAGCAGGGGACTAGCGGCCAGCTCCTACAATGAGCAGTTCTTC. It codes for CASRGLAASSYNEQFF.

The chain is built from TRBV15 and TRBJ1-4, with no clear D. From germline, CDR1 is LNHNV and CDR2 YYDKDF (reference sequence). CDR3 size: 15 residues. Trimming stripped 0 bases from V and 4 bases from J, with 9 bases between. CDR3 sequence reads: CATSRDLGLNEKLFF. The CDR3 bases are TGTGCCACCAGCAGAGATCTGGGCCTTAATGAAAAACTGTTTTTT.

This rearrangement joins TRBV2 to TRBJ2-1; D ambiguous. Looked up from germline, CDR1 is SNHLY and CDR2 is FYNNEI. The CDR3 contains 14 residues. Trimming shortened V by 4 bases and J by 2 bases, and 9 bases separated the two germline ends. CDR3 loop: CASSAVMTYNEQFF. As DNA, the CDR3 is TGTGCCAGCAGTGCGGTGATGACCTACAATGAGCAGTTCTTC.

The CDR3 nucleotides read TGCAGCGTTCGAGGCGGGGCAGTTGAGACCCAGTACTTC. Its protein product is CSVRGGAVETQYF. The chain carries TRBV29-1 and TRBJ2-5; possibly TRBD2 for D (6 bases). The CDR3 is 13 amino acids. CDR1 SQVTM and CDR2 ANQGSEA come from the germline V gene. V lost 5 bases, J lost 5 bases, and 15 bases lay in between. Complete variable domain (other parts from reference TRBV29-1 and TRBJ2-5): SAVISQKPSRDICQRGTSLTIQCQVDSQVTMMFWYRQQPGQSLTLIATANQGSEATYESGFVIDKFPISRPNLTFSTLTVSNMSPEDSSIYLCSVRGGAVETQYFGPGTRLLVL.

The chain joins TRBV28 to TRBJ2-7, with 8 bases identical to TRBD1. With V trimmed by 3 bases and J by 7 bases, 5 bases remained unmatched. CDR1 is MDHEN, CDR2 SYDVKM, per germline. This CDR3 has 13 residues. The CDR3 here is CASSFRTGIEQYF. The CDR3 nucleotides are TGTGCCAGCAGTTTCCGGACAGGGATAGAGCAGTACTTC.

The rearrangement links TRBV5-1 to TRBJ2-1; 15 nucleotides line up with TRBD2. Trimming removed 4 bases from V and 2 bases from J; junction bases left unmatched: 7. From germline, CDR1 is SGHRS and CDR2 YFSETQ. This CDR3 spans 18 amino acids. CDR3 DNA sequence: TGCGCCAGCAGCACGGGACTAGCGGGAGGCCTCCCCTACAATGAGCAGTTCTTC. Its protein is CASSTGLAGGLPYNEQFF.

The chain couples TRBV23-1 to TRBJ1-2; 11 bases align to TRBD1. TRBV23-1 is an ORF, and what it does is uncertain. The V and J ends lost 5 bases and 3 bases, in that order; junction bases with no gene match: 5. The CDR3 runs 15 residues. This CDR3 reads CASSEKGQGDYGYTF. CDR3 nucleotides: TGCGCCAGCAGTGAAAAGGGACAGGGGGACTATGGCTACACCTTC.

This chain connects TRBV27 to TRBJ2-7; 9 bases fit TRBD1. Germline CDR1 reads MNHEY; CDR2 reads SMNVEV (reference sequence). The CDR3 length is 15 residues. V shed 6 bases and J 5 bases; nucleotides not matched to a gene: 11. CDR3 in amino acids: CASSPLGTGSNEQYF. CDR3 coding DNA: TGTGCCAGCAGCCCCCTCGGGACAGGGTCGAACGAGCAGTACTTC.

The rearrangement joins TRBV13 to TRBJ1-1; 8 bases are a match to TRBD1. CDR3 length: 20 amino acids. V trimming: 2 bases; J trimming: 1 base; junction bases outside the gene matches: 18. Germline values: CDR1 PRHDT, CDR2 FYEKMQ (reference sequence). The CDR3 sequence is CASSLNYFRKAGTGNTEAFF. Here the CDR3 DNA reads TGTGCCAGCAGCTTAAATTATTTTCGAAAGGCGGGGACAGGGAACACTGAAGCTTTCTTT.